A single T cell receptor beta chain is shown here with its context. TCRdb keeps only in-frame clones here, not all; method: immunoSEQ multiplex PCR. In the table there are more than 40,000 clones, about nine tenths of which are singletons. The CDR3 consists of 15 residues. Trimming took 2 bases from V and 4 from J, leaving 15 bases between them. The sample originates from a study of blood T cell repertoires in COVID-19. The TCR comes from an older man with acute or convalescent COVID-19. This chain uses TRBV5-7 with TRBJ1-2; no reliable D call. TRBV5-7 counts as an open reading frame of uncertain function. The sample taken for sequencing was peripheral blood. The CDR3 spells CASSLGRGWGYGYTF. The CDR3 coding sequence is TGTGCCAGCAGCTTAGGTCGAGGGTGGGGCTATGGCTACACCTTC.